Each of the 29 T cell receptor beta chains below was sequenced from the same sample in a study of T cell responses to AZD1222 COVID-19 vaccine. Profiling relied on immunoSEQ multiplex PCR, and the TCRdb table lists in-frame clones only, not all of them. In the table there are 45,000 to 55,000 clones, roughly four fifths of which are singletons. Sequenced here: peripheral blood, sampled on day 0 of AZD1222 vaccination. The receptor set was obtained from an adult in good health.

This clone was picked up a small number of times. The chain uses TRBV7-3 and TRBJ2-1; the match to TRBD2 covers 10 bases. This CDR3 contains 16 residues. The V gene end was trimmed by 4 bases and the J gene end by 2 bases; junction bases not matched to a gene: 5. CDR1 and CDR2 (germline): SGHTA, FQGTGA. Here the CDR3 DNA reads TGTGCCAGCAGCTCAACGGGACTAGCGCCCTACAATGAGCAGTTCTTC. Residues: CASSSTGLAPYNEQFF. Complete variable domain (other parts from reference TRBV7-3 and TRBJ2-1): GAGVSQTPSNKVTEKGKYVELRCDPISGHTALYWYRQSLGQGPEFLIYFQGTGAADDSGLPNDRFFAVRPEGSVSTLKIQRTERGDSAVYLCASSSTGLAPYNEQFFGPGTRLTVL.

CDR3 DNA: TGTGCCAGCAGCCCCCAATCACCCTACGAGCAGTACTTC. This codes for CASSPQSPYEQYF. V is TRBV7-2 and J is TRBJ2-7, with D unresolved. Germline loops: CDR1 SGHTA, CDR2 FQGNSA. With 5 bases removed from V and 2 bases from J, the gap between germline ends came to 10 bases. CDR3 length equals 13 residues. Complete variable domain (other parts from reference TRBV7-2 and TRBJ2-7): GAGVSQSPSNKVTEKGKDVELRCDPISGHTALYWYRQSLGQGLEFLIYFQGNSAPDKSGLPSDRFSAERTGGSVSTLTIQRTQQEDSAVYLCASSPQSPYEQYFGPGTRLTVT.

The chain recombines TRBV7-8 with TRBJ2-1; possibly TRBD1 or TRBD2 for D (7 bases each). This CDR3 has 14 amino acids. CDR1 is SGHVS and CDR2 is FQNEAQ in the germline V gene. The V end lost 5 bases, the J end lost 7 bases, and 15 bases lay between the germline ends. In DNA, the CDR3 is TGTGCCAGCAGCCCTCAGCGGGACAGAAATGAGCAGTTCTTC. This codes for CASSPQRDRNEQFF. Using reference TRBV7-8 and TRBJ2-1 for the parts outside the CDR3, the full variable domain is GAGVSQSPRYKVAKRGQDVALRCDPISGHVSLFWYQQALGQGPEFLTYFQNEAQLDKSGLPSDRFFAERPEGSVSTLKIQRTQQEDSAVYLCASSPQRDRNEQFFGPGTRLTVL.

This chain connects TRBV19 to TRBJ1-1; TRBD1 is a possible D gene (6 bases). The CDR3 runs 13 residues. Trimming stripped 3 bases from V and 6 bases from J, with 11 bases between. Germline CDR1 and CDR2: LNHDA and SQIVND (reference sequence). The CDR3 DNA reads as TGTGCCAGTAGTATCCGGGGGGCTGCTGAAGCTTTCTTT. Its protein product is CASSIRGAAEAFF.

This clone has a handful of counts. Here the CDR3 reads CASIPQGVVRGYTF. CDR3 DNA: TGTGCCAGCATTCCACAGGGGGTAGTACGTGGCTACACCTTC. The rearrangement joins TRBV2 to TRBJ1-2; 8 bases fit TRBD1. CDR1 and CDR2 (germline): SNHLY, FYNNEI. The V gene end was trimmed by 7 bases and the J gene end by 7 bases; junction bases not matched to a gene: 11. CDR3 length: 14 residues.

The gene calls are TRBV28 and TRBJ2-2; D gene unclear. CDR3 length: 12 residues. CDR1 is MDHEN, CDR2 SYDVKM, per germline. The CDR3 region has the DNA TGTGCTACTAACAAGAACACCGGGGAGCTGTTTTTT. This sequence encodes CATNKNTGELFF.

The V and J genes are TRBV5-1 and TRBJ1-1; 9 bases map to TRBD1. V lost 4 bases to trimming and J lost 8 bases; unmatched junction nucleotides: 9. This CDR3 region has 14 residues. Looked up from germline, CDR1 is SGHRS and CDR2 is YFSETQ. The CDR3 is CASSRDRESLEAFF. Here the CDR3 DNA reads TGCGCCAGCAGCCGGGACAGGGAGTCACTGGAAGCTTTCTTT.

V is TRBV6-5 and J is TRBJ1-4, with 8 bases fitting TRBD1. Germline CDR1 is MNHEY and CDR2 is SVGAGI. The ends lost 6 bases at V and 5 bases at J; junction bases unmatched: 8. The length of the CDR3 is 15 residues. CDR3 amino acids: CASRYGTGQNEKLFF. The CDR3 region has the DNA TGTGCCAGCAGATATGGGACAGGTCAAAATGAAAAACTGTTTTTT.

This chain uses TRBV5-1 with TRBJ2-7; 8 bases fit TRBD1. CDR1 SGHRS and CDR2 YFSETQ come from the germline V gene. V trimming: 3 bases; J trimming: 1 base; junction bases outside the gene matches: 6. CDR3 length: 15 amino acids. DNA of the CDR3: TGCGCCAGCAGCTCCGGCCGGACAGGGTCCTACGAGCAGTACTTC. This sequence encodes CASSSGRTGSYEQYF.

J is TRBJ1-2 and V is TRBV29-1; D call uncertain. Germline lookup yields CDR1 SQVTM and CDR2 ANQGSEA. CDR3 length: 12 amino acids. V was shortened by 3 bases and J by 4 bases, with 9 bases between the two germline ends. The DNA of the CDR3 is TGCAGCGTTGAGGCCGGGCCCTATGGCTACACCTTC. Translated, it gives CSVEAGPYGYTF. The whole variable domain, filled in from reference TRBV29-1 and TRBJ1-2, reads SAVISQKPSRDICQRGTSLTIQCQVDSQVTMMFWYRQQPGQSLTLIATANQGSEATYESGFVIDKFPISRPNLTFSTLTVSNMSPEDSSIYLCSVEAGPYGYTFGSGTRLTVV.

In this sample, this clone turned up a few times. The chain recombines TRBV5-6 with TRBJ1-2, with D hard to call. The CDR3 covers 11 residues. Trimming left V 0 bases short and J 3 bases short, with 0 bases between. The germline V gene has CDR1 SGHDT and CDR2 YYEEEE. CDR3 amino acids: CASSLDYGYTF. The CDR3 DNA reads TGTGCCAGCAGCTTGGACTATGGCTACACCTTC.

CDR3 DNA sequence: TGTGCCAGCAACCGCCCGGGCAGAGGGGGCTACGAGCAGTACTTC. Protein sequence: CASNRPGRGGYEQYF. V gene TRBV11-2 combines with J gene TRBJ2-7; tentatively, D is TRBD1 (6 bases). V was clipped by 7 bases and J by 3 bases, with 19 bases between them. The CDR3 consists of 15 residues. The germline V gene encodes CDR1 SGHAT and CDR2 FQNNGV.

This clone was seen once. The chain employs TRBV5-6 and TRBJ1-1; TRBD1 agrees at 8 bases. The V and J ends lost 5 bases and 0 bases, in that order; junction bases with no gene match: 9. Germline V lookup: CDR1 SGHDT, CDR2 YYEEEE. This CDR3 spans 16 amino acids. The CDR3 loop is CASRRDRTTMNTEAFF. DNA of the CDR3: TGTGCCAGCAGAAGGGACAGGACAACTATGAACACTGAAGCTTTCTTT. Filled out from reference TRBV5-6 and TRBJ1-1, the complete variable domain reads DAGVTQSPTHLIKTRGQQVTLRCSPKSGHDTVSWYQQALGQGPQFIFQYYEEEERQRGNFPDRFSGHQFPNYSSELNVNALLLGDSALYLCASRRDRTTMNTEAFFGQGTRLTVV.

J is TRBJ1-1 and V is TRBV6-5; possible D gene TRBD1, 6 bases. CDR3 length equals 15 residues. Germline assignment: CDR1 MNHEY and CDR2 SVGAGI. The V end was cut by 6 bases, the J end by 3 bases, with 17 bases between. CDR3 nucleotide sequence: TGTGCCAGCAGCCTTGAACAGGGCTTGGACACTGAAGCTTTCTTT. This codes for CASSLEQGLDTEAFF.

CDR3 region: CAWSGQGSQPQHF. The CDR3 DNA is TGTGCCTGGAGTGGACAGGGCAGTCAGCCCCAGCATTTT. The genes are TRBV30 and TRBJ1-5; TRBD1 agrees at 7 bases. Trimming at V came to 1 base and at J to 6 bases, leaving 3 bases not matched to a gene. This CDR3 contains 13 residues. Germline-derived CDR1 and CDR2 are GTSNPN and SVGIG (reference sequence).

V gene TRBV6-5 combines with J gene TRBJ2-7; 12 bases are shared with TRBD2. The CDR3 has 14 residues. The V gene end was trimmed by 5 bases and the J gene end by 3 bases; junction bases not matched to a gene: 2. In germline, CDR1 is MNHEY, CDR2 SVGAGI. CDR3 DNA sequence: TGTGCCAGCAGTCTAGCGGGAGGGTACTACGAGCAGTACTTC. It codes for CASSLAGGYYEQYF.

The rearrangement uses TRBV19 and TRBJ2-2; the D call may be TRBD1 or TRBD2 (5 bases each). The CDR3 length is 15 residues. CDR1 is LNHDA and CDR2 is SQIVND in the germline V gene (reference sequence). The V and J ends lost 6 bases and 1 base respectively, with 12 bases between them. Here the CDR3 reads CASRQAGGNTGELFF. CDR3 coding DNA: TGTGCCAGTAGGCAAGCTGGGGGGAACACCGGGGAGCTGTTTTTT.

The rearrangement joins TRBV5-4 to TRBJ2-6; D is uncertain. Germline V CDR1 and CDR2: SGHNT, YYREEE (reference sequence). V lost 4 bases, J lost 4 bases, and 9 bases lay in between. The CDR3 runs 14 residues. CDR3 region: CASSQTRGANVLTF. CDR3 DNA sequence: TGTGCCAGCAGCCAGACGAGGGGGGCCAACGTCCTGACTTTC.

V is TRBV6-6 and J is TRBJ1-5, with D perhaps TRBD1 (6 bases). CDR3 length equals 16 residues. Looked up from germline, CDR1 is MNHNY and CDR2 is SVGAGI (reference sequence). Trimming took off 4 bases at V and 0 bases at J, with 13 bases between the two ends. CDR3: CASSSQDRNSNQPQHF. CDR3 DNA: TGTGCCAGCAGTTCCCAGGACAGAAATAGCAATCAGCCCCAGCATTTT.

The genes are TRBV28 and TRBJ2-7; TRBD1 matches 11 bases. This CDR3 has 15 residues. The germline V gene has CDR1 MDHEN and CDR2 SYDVKM. With V trimmed by 7 bases and J by 2 bases, 7 bases remained unmatched. The CDR3 loop reads CASNSPGQGAYEQYF. The CDR3 DNA is TGTGCCAGCAATTCCCCGGGACAGGGGGCCTACGAGCAGTACTTC.

The rearrangement links TRBV11-3 to TRBJ1-1; D gene ambiguous. Germline V gene sequence: CDR1 SGHNT, CDR2 YENEEA. V gave up 4 bases and J gave up 5 bases, with 17 bases separating them. CDR3 length: 15 amino acids. The CDR3 region has the DNA TGTGCCAGCAGCTCGGGCTTTGGACGCGGGACTGAAGCTTTCTTT. It yields the protein CASSSGFGRGTEAFF.

The J gene is TRBJ2-1, the V gene TRBV5-6; 16 bases map to TRBD2. CDR1 is SGHDT and CDR2 is YYEEEE in the germline V gene. The CDR3 contains 18 residues. With V trimmed by 2 bases and J by 1 base, 3 bases remained unmatched. CDR3: CASSFSGLAGGSYNEQFF. DNA for the CDR3: TGTGCCAGCAGCTTTTCGGGACTAGCGGGGGGGTCCTACAATGAGCAGTTCTTC.

The chain combines TRBV28 with TRBJ1-2; D gene unclear. The CDR3 totals 14 residues. Trimming removed 1 base at V and 2 bases at J, with 8 bases between. CDR1 and CDR2 (germline): MDHEN, SYDVKM. CDR3 region: CASSLLTENYGYTF. The CDR3 nucleotides read TGTGCCAGCAGTTTATTAACTGAGAACTATGGCTACACCTTC.

This clone was seen only once. The chain is built from TRBV5-1 and TRBJ2-7; D remains unclear. V dropped 0 bases and J dropped 0 bases, with 10 bases sitting between them. Germline CDR1 and CDR2: SGHRS and YFSETQ. The CDR3 totals 15 residues. In DNA form, the CDR3 reads TGCGCCAGCAGCTTGGGAGTCACCAACTCCTACGAGCAGTACTTC. This encodes CASSLGVTNSYEQYF.

This chain joins TRBV18 and TRBJ2-1; tentatively, D is TRBD2 (6 bases). Germline loops: CDR1 KGHSH, CDR2 LQKENI. The CDR3 loop spans 16 amino acids. V gave up 5 bases and J gave up 6 bases, with 20 bases separating them. The CDR3 loop reads CASSGLLAEFANEQFF. The CDR3 DNA follows: TGTGCCAGCTCAGGCCTACTAGCCGAATTTGCCAATGAGCAGTTCTTC.

The gene calls are TRBV5-1 and TRBJ2-7; TRBD1 is a possible D gene (6 bases). V was trimmed by 3 bases and J by 4 bases, leaving 14 bases between them. Germline lookup yields CDR1 SGHRS and CDR2 YFSETQ. This CDR3 has 14 amino acids. The CDR3 DNA is TGCGCCAGCAGCTCCGGGACACCCAGTTACGAGCAGTACTTC. This sequence encodes CASSSGTPSYEQYF.

The chain recombines TRBV15 with TRBJ2-5; no definite D call. Looked up from germline, CDR1 is LNHNV and CDR2 is YYDKDF (reference sequence). The V and J ends lost 5 bases and 2 bases respectively, with 6 bases between them. The CDR3 covers 12 residues. Here the CDR3 reads CATSPYQETQYF. For the CDR3, the DNA is TGTGCCACCAGCCCATATCAAGAGACCCAGTACTTC.

V usage is TRBV15 and J usage is TRBJ1-4; TRBD1 is a possible D gene (5 bases). The CDR3 has 17 residues. Trimming took 0 bases from V and 7 from J, leaving 18 bases between them. Germline loops: CDR1 LNHNV, CDR2 YYDKDF (reference sequence). The CDR3 loop reads CATSREIWGGVGEKLFF. The CDR3 region has the DNA TGTGCCACCAGCAGAGAGATCTGGGGCGGAGTGGGTGAAAAACTGTTTTTT.

The chain is built from TRBV5-1 and TRBJ1-2; unclear D gene. Germline V gene sequence: CDR1 SGHRS, CDR2 YFSETQ. V shed 4 bases and J shed 1 base, with 8 bases lying between them. This CDR3 spans 13 amino acids. The CDR3 nucleotides read TGCGCCAGCAGCGCTCAGAGTAACTATGGCTACACCTTC. Residues: CASSAQSNYGYTF.